This TCR beta chain was sequenced during a study of CD8+ T cells in alopecia areata. In the study overall: Treated patients were given 5 to 10 mg oral tofacitinib twice daily.

The sample's treatment: oral pan-JAK inhibitor, 5-10 mg twice daily. Losses at the gene ends were 0 bases for V and 1 base for J; bases not matched to a gene: 2. Germline-derived CDR1 and CDR2 are SEHNR and FQNEAQ (reference sequence). CDR3 size: 15 residues. This clone was counted only a few times. Its antigen is unidentified. Study-wide results and limits: Tofacitinib significantly reduced both scalp clonality and expanded CD8+ clones among the top 100. Links between baseline CD8+ expansion and response need larger treated cohorts.

The sequencing template was cDNA reverse transcribed from extracted RNA. The assay was immunoSEQ multiplex PCR, and TCRdb's table has in-frame clones only and misses some. This table has 90,000 to 120,000 clones, about four fifths appearing once. This sample comprised CD8+ T cells sorted from blood, obtained at week 24, from a patient treated with tofacitinib. The chain carries TRBV7-9 and TRBJ1-1; the match to TRBD1 covers 7 bases. The sequence derives from a human donor with alopecia areata. CDR3 loop: CASSLAAGGNTEAFF. The CDR3, as DNA: TGTGCCAGCAGCTTAGCGGCAGGGGGGAACACTGAAGCTTTCTTT.